The rows below give T cell receptor beta chains drawn from one sample of a study of T cell changes during pregnancy in multiple sclerosis. Data came from immunoSEQ multiplex PCR; TCRdb stores just in-frame clones and leaves some out. The data show approximately 60,000 clones, 91% seen once. The source was peripheral blood, collected before pregnancy. The receptors derive from a female donor with multiple sclerosis, enrolled in a pregnancy study. The CDR3 runs from the conserved cysteine through the conserved F or W. A D gene is named only where the DNA matches it firmly. Rows give clone size only sometimes, using once, few, many, or a class for an expanded clone.

j_call d_call v_call clone_size cdr3_aa cdr3_nt
TRBJ2-5 TRBD2 TRBV11-1 . CASSHAAIRGAQYF TGTGCCAGCAGCCACGCGGCTATCCGGGGGGCCCAGTACTTC
TRBJ1-2 . TRBV4-3 . CASSQDRGGHGYTF TGCGCCAGCAGCCAAGATAGAGGGGGACATGGCTACACCTTC
TRBJ2-5 . TRBV21-1 . CASGLVGRETQYF TGTGCCAGCGGACTAGTCGGGAGAGAGACCCAGTACTTC
TRBJ2-3 TRBD1 TRBV9 once CASSVGQGMDLTDTQYF TGTGCCAGCAGCGTAGGACAGGGGATGGATTTAACAGATACGCAGTATTTT
TRBJ1-6 . TRBV7-2 . CASSLVGQGNSPLHF TGTGCCAGCAGCTTAGTGGGGCAGGGTAATTCACCCCTCCACTTT
TRBJ1-6 TRBD1 TRBV7-9 . CASSPRYPPDRGNSPLHF TGTGCCAGCAGCCCCAGGTACCCACCCGACAGGGGGAACTCACCCCTCCACTTT
TRBJ2-7 . TRBV4-2 . CASSPQGLRGPLYEQYF TGTGCCAGCAGCCCCCAGGGCTTGCGGGGGCCTCTCTACGAGCAGTACTTC
TRBJ1-2 . TRBV9 . CASSVVGGNYGYTF TGTGCCAGCAGCGTAGTCGGGGGAAACTATGGCTACACCTTC
TRBJ2-3 . TRBV5-8 . CASSWGSGVTDTQYF TGTGCCAGCAGCTGGGGGTCGGGGGTCACAGATACGCAGTATTTT
TRBJ2-1 TRBD1 TRBV18 . CASSLRTGKDEQFF TGTGCCAGCTCGCTACGGACAGGGAAGGATGAGCAGTTCTTC
TRBJ2-1 . TRBV7-3 . CASSLTSPDRDEQFF TGTGCCAGCAGCTTAACGAGCCCCGATCGGGATGAGCAGTTCTTC
TRBJ2-2 TRBD2 TRBV7-7 once CASSSTSLTGELFF TGTGCCAGCAGCTCGACTAGCCTCACCGGGGAGCTGTTTTTT
TRBJ1-2 TRBD1 TRBV6-6 . CASSYSRGGGYTF TGTGCCAGCAGTTACTCGAGAGGGGGCGGCTACACCTTC
TRBJ1-5 . TRBV6-1 . CASRRSGSNQPQHF TGTGCCAGCAGGCGGAGCGGGTCCAATCAGCCCCAGCATTTT
TRBJ2-7 TRBD1 TRBV9 . CASTPRDSGLGASYEQYF TGTGCCAGCACCCCCCGGGACAGCGGCTTAGGGGCCTCCTACGAGCAGTACTTC
TRBJ2-2 . TRBV7-3 . CASSLTTGPNTGELFF TGTGCCAGCAGCTTAACAACAGGGCCCAACACCGGGGAGCTGTTTTTT
TRBJ2-1 . TRBV6-1 . CASSEGGGSYNEQFF TGTGCCAGCAGTGAAGGAGGGGGCTCCTACAATGAGCAGTTCTTC
TRBJ2-5 . TRBV5-1 . CASSLGGGTEETQYF TGCGCCAGCAGCTTGGGTGGGGGCACGGAGGAGACCCAGTACTTC
TRBJ2-3 TRBD2 TRBV6-5 . CASKRDRVTDTQYF TGTGCCAGCAAGCGGGATCGAGTAACAGATACGCAGTATTTT
TRBJ1-1 TRBD1 TRBV19 . CASSGGQGITEAFF TGTGCCAGTAGTGGCGGACAGGGCATCACTGAAGCTTTCTTT
TRBJ1-5 . TRBV19 . CASSRRGAYSNQPQHF TGTGCCAGTTCTCGCAGGGGAGCCTATAGCAATCAGCCCCAGCATTTT
TRBJ1-1 . TRBV5-4 . CASSLGHLNTEAFF TGTGCCAGCAGCTTGGGGCATTTGAACACTGAAGCTTTCTTT
TRBJ2-1 TRBD2 TRBV4-1 . CASSQDGTSSYNEQFF TGCGCCAGCAGCCAAGATGGGACTAGCTCCTACAATGAGCAGTTCTTC
TRBJ2-2 TRBD1 TRBV13 . CASRSRGPGELFF TGTGCCAGCAGGTCCAGGGGGCCCGGGGAGCTGTTTTTT
TRBJ2-7 . TRBV18 . CASSPLTGSLGYEQYF TGTGCCAGCTCCCCCCTGACAGGTTCTTTGGGCTACGAGCAGTACTTC
TRBJ1-2 . TRBV4-3 . CASSGRVGAGGYTF TGCGCCAGCAGCGGGAGGGTAGGTGCAGGGGGCTACACCTTC
TRBJ1-4 . TRBV4-3 . CASSQDPSGTNEKLFF TGCGCCAGCAGCCAAGACCCCTCAGGGACTAATGAAAAACTGTTTTTT
TRBJ1-2 TRBD1 TRBV5-1 . CASSSGQGDGYTF TGCGCCAGCAGCTCGGGACAGGGGGATGGCTACACCTTC
TRBJ2-7 TRBD1 TRBV28 once CASSLSGTGRDEQYF TGTGCCAGCAGTTTATCCGGGACAGGGAGAGACGAGCAGTACTTC